The 4 T cell receptor beta chains below were found in one sample sequenced in a study of cytomegalovirus exposure and HLA in healthy donors. Amplification used 60 Vbeta primers and 13 Jbeta primers. Clones were sequenced by immunoSEQ multiplex PCR, and TCRdb holds only the in-frame ones, with some missing. The sample holds 89,000 or so clones, roughly 86% seen once. Sequencing was performed on PBMCs. Every receptor here comes from a young woman in good health and CMV-seropositive.

The V gene is TRBV9, the J gene TRBJ2-5; 7 bases are a match to TRBD1. Near its end, the DNA agrees better with TRBJ2-7, so the J call may be wrong. The CDR3 totals 13 residues. Germline V gene data show CDR1 as SGDLS and CDR2 as YYNGEE. CDR3 bases: TGTGCCAGCAGCGGGGACAGAACCTACGAGCAGTACTTC. This sequence encodes CASSGDRTYEQYF.

The chain combines TRBV7-9 with TRBJ2-7; maybe TRBD2 (6 bases). The CDR3 loop spans 14 amino acids. Looked up from germline, CDR1 is SEHNR and CDR2 is FQNEAQ (reference sequence). The V and J ends lost 5 bases and 3 bases respectively, with 14 bases between them. The CDR3 nucleotides read TGTGCCAGCAGCCCCGGACTTAGCGGCTACGAGCAGTACTTC. This codes for CASSPGLSGYEQYF.

The rearrangement uses TRBV6-5 and TRBJ1-1, with TRBD1 identical over 9 bases. V dropped 1 base and J dropped 8; count of bases not matched to a gene: 8. The CDR3 runs to 15 residues. Germline-derived CDR1 and CDR2 are MNHEY and SVGAGI. CDR3 region: CASSYYRGPHPEAFF. In DNA form, the CDR3 reads TGTGCCAGCAGTTACTACAGGGGGCCTCATCCCGAAGCTTTCTTT.

The chain uses TRBV2 and TRBJ2-1, with D maybe TRBD2 (5 bases). The CDR3 consists of 18 residues. Germline CDR1 and CDR2: SNHLY and FYNNEI. Trimming cost V 4 bases and J 5 bases, with 24 bases left between them. The CDR3: CASSAGITRATPDNEQFF. CDR3 nucleotides: TGTGCCAGCAGTGCGGGGATAACTAGGGCAACACCGGACAATGAGCAGTTCTTC.